These 21 T cell receptor beta chains were all obtained from the same sample, sequenced in a study of T cells in Graves' hyperthyroidism and ophthalmopathy. RNA transcripts yielded amplified TCR beta CDR3 regions. When the TCR CDR3 underwent first-round RT-PCR, the HTBI primer set was used. In TCRdb, the multiplex PCR reads were re-called with MiXCR into one record per CDR3 protein. The sample carries about 480,000 distinct CDR3 sequences, approximately 24% recorded once. Sequenced: blood. These receptors all stem from a woman aged 25 to 39 with Graves' ophthalmopathy.

Many counts were recorded for this clonotype. The rearrangement uses TRBV7-2 and TRBJ1-1; D is uncertain. The CDR3 sequence is 15 residues long. Trimming took off 5 bases at V and 0 bases at J, with 13 bases between the two ends. Germline V gives CDR1 SGHTA, CDR2 FQGNSA. CDR3 loop: CASSHHPSMNTEAFF. The CDR3 DNA is TGTGCCAGCAGCCATCATCCCTCTATGAACACTGAAGCTTTCTTT.

This clonotype was counted between two and nine times. V is TRBV2 and J is TRBJ1-1, with D possibly matching TRBD1 (6 bases). Per the germline V gene, CDR1 is SNHLY and CDR2 is FYNNEI. The germline V and J ends were trimmed by 7 bases and 7 bases, with 10 bases remaining between them. The CDR3 is 11 residues long. This chain's CDR3 is CASIGTNEAFF. The CDR3 nucleotides are TGTGCCAGCATTGGGACAAATGAAGCTTTCTTT.

There are many counts of this clonotype. V usage is TRBV19 and J usage is TRBJ2-3; D remains ambiguous. CDR3 length equals 15 residues. V was clipped by 4 bases and J by 6 bases, with 17 bases between them. Germline-derived CDR1 and CDR2 are LNHDA and SQIVND (reference sequence). CDR3 sequence: CASSTPERTRDTQYF. DNA of the CDR3: TGTGCCAGTAGTACCCCAGAGCGTACAAGGGATACGCAGTATTTT.

This clonotype came up a few times. The CDR3 DNA reads TGTGCCAGCAGTCTGGACGTTTTCGGCTACACCTTC. This encodes CASSLDVFGYTF. The J gene is TRBJ1-2, the V gene TRBV28; D unclear. Deletions cut 5 bases from V and 8 bases from J, with 12 bases between. This CDR3 has 12 amino acids. Germline V gives CDR1 MDHEN, CDR2 SYDVKM.

A note on this clonotype: Compared with germline, one end of the junction differs, possibly owing to a read error. The V and J genes are TRBV5-1 and TRBJ2-6, with 9 bases aligning to TRBD1. The CDR3 covers 17 residues. Germline loops: CDR1 SGHRS, CDR2 YFSETQ. CDR3 sequence (DNA): TGCGCCAGCAGCTGGGGGACAGGGCTGGCTGGGGCCAGCGTCCTGACTTTC. It is translated as CASSWGTGLAGASVLTF.

This chain links TRBV7-2 with TRBJ2-5; weak D call: TRBD1 (6 bases). Between the trimmed V and J ends, which lost 2 bases and 8 bases, there was a span of 15 bases. From germline, CDR1 is SGHTA and CDR2 FQGNSA. CDR3 size: 14 residues. DNA for the CDR3: TGTGCCAGCAGCTTAAGGCCAGGGGCCCTCACCCAGTACTTC. It encodes CASSLRPGALTQYF.

This clonotype came up many times. The chain is built from TRBV12-3 or TRBV12-4 and TRBJ2-7, with D maybe TRBD2 (6 bases). CDR3 length: 12 amino acids. V lost 5 bases to trimming and J lost 1 base, with 6 bases between them. CDR3 in DNA: TGTGCCAGCAGTGGACTATCCTACGAGCAGTACTTC. The encoded protein is CASSGLSYEQYF.

The chain employs TRBV6-1 and TRBJ2-7; D is possibly TRBD2 (5 bases). V lost 7 bases and J lost 3, with 16 bases in between. This CDR3 comprises 14 residues. Germline loops: CDR1 MNHNS, CDR2 SASEGT. The CDR3 DNA is TGTGCCAGCACCCGGACTGATTACGACTACGAGCAGTACTTC. Amino acid sequence: CASTRTDYDYEQYF.

This chain joins TRBV12-3 or TRBV12-4 and TRBJ1-1; D remains unclear. With 3 bases removed from V and 1 base from J, the gap between germline ends came to 9 bases. This CDR3 region has 14 residues. The CDR3 nucleotides are TGTGCCAGCAGTTTTGCAGAAAGGAACACTGAAGCTTTCTTT. Translation: CASSFAERNTEAFF.

This clonotype was counted many times. The chain has TRBV29-1 and TRBJ2-5; D tentatively reads TRBD1 or TRBD2 (5 bases each). V shed 3 bases and J shed 4 bases, with 12 bases lying between them. Germline V gene data show CDR1 as SQVTM and CDR2 as ANQGSEA. The CDR3 covers 13 residues. CDR3 sequence: CSVEGPGGETQYF. CDR3 sequence (DNA): TGCAGCGTTGAGGGACCTGGGGGAGAGACCCAGTACTTC.

On this clonotype: A read error may explain this, as a much larger clone is one base away. The chain employs TRBV5-1 and TRBJ1-2; maybe TRBD1 (6 bases). Germline CDR1 SGHRS, CDR2 YFSETQ. The CDR3 spans 16 residues. Here the CDR3 DNA reads TGCGCCAGCAGCTTGCTTCCGGTCGGACAGTCTGGCGGCTTCACCTTC. Translation gives CASSLLPVGQSGGFTF.

This rearrangement joins TRBV6-1 to TRBJ1-2, with a tentative D call TRBD1 (5 bases). The CDR3 has 16 amino acids. V was cut by 0 bases and J by 5 bases, with 16 bases left in between. CDR1 is MNHNS and CDR2 is SASEGT in the germline V gene. The CDR3, as DNA: TGTGCCAGCAGTGAAGCGGGGGGGGTGAAGGTTTATGGCTACACCTTC. It specifies CASSEAGGVKVYGYTF.

This clonotype was counted many times. The chain carries TRBV7-3 and TRBJ1-1, with D hard to call. The CDR3 runs to 13 residues. Germline V gene data show CDR1 as SGHTA and CDR2 as FQGTGA. V was pared by 2 bases and J by 3 bases, with 7 bases between. The CDR3 sequence: CASSLFEHTEAFF. The CDR3 DNA follows: TGTGCCAGCAGCTTATTTGAGCACACTGAAGCTTTCTTT.

The chain couples TRBV29-1 to TRBJ2-5; TRBD2 is a possible D gene (6 bases). Between the trimmed V and J ends, which lost 4 bases and 2 bases, there was a span of 20 bases. Looked up from germline, CDR1 is SQVTM and CDR2 is ANQGSEA. This CDR3 comprises 16 residues. CDR3 bases: TGCAGCGTTGGAGGGGCAGCGGGTAAATCACAAGAGACCCAGTACTTC. Its translation is CSVGGAAGKSQETQYF.

This clonotype occurred a few times. The J gene is TRBJ2-5, the V gene TRBV7-3, with no clear D. Deletions cut 0 bases from V and 2 bases from J, with 7 bases between. This CDR3 is 14 amino acids long. Per germline, CDR1 SGHTA and CDR2 FQGTGA. CDR3: CASSLTGRQETQYF. CDR3 sequence (DNA): TGTGCCAGCAGCTTAACAGGTCGACAAGAGACCCAGTACTTC. Full variable domain (rest looked up from reference TRBV7-3 and TRBJ2-5): GAGVSQTPSNKVTEKGKYVELRCDPISGHTALYWYRQSLGQGPEFLIYFQGTGAADDSGLPNDRFFAVRPEGSVSTLKIQRTERGDSAVYLCASSLTGRQETQYFGPGTRLLVL.

The table lists this clonotype with many counts. This chain connects TRBV19 to TRBJ1-1; D gene ambiguous. The V and J ends lost 5 bases and 2 bases respectively, with 12 bases between them. CDR3 length: 14 amino acids. Germline loops: CDR1 LNHDA, CDR2 SQIVND (reference sequence). The CDR3: CASSPRTHNTEAFF. CDR3 sequence (DNA): TGTGCCAGTAGTCCCCGGACGCACAACACTGAAGCTTTCTTT.

This clonotype was picked up a small number of times. DNA of the CDR3: TGTGCCAGCAGTCTAGTGGGCGGGGATTCCTACGAGCAGTACTTC. Its translation is CASSLVGGDSYEQYF. This sequence joins TRBV27 and TRBJ2-7, with D perhaps TRBD2 (6 bases). Trimming cost V 5 bases and J 1 base, with 15 bases left between them. Germline CDR1 reads MNHEY; CDR2 reads SMNVEV (reference sequence). The CDR3 totals 15 residues.

The chain combines TRBV18 with TRBJ2-6, with D hard to call. Looked up from germline, CDR1 is KGHSH and CDR2 is LQKENI. Between the trimmed V and J ends, which lost 3 bases and 3 bases, there was a span of 9 bases. The CDR3 extends over 15 amino acids. The CDR3 DNA is TGTGCCAGCTCACCGCAGGCCGGTGGGGCCAACGTCCTGACTTTC. It encodes CASSPQAGGANVLTF.

This chain connects TRBV14 to TRBJ2-5; D remains unclear. The CDR3 is 12 amino acids. Germline CDR1 is SGHDN and CDR2 is FVKESK. V lost 2 bases and J lost 5, with 6 bases in between. Here the CDR3 reads CASSQSWETQYF. The CDR3, as DNA: TGTGCCAGCAGCCAATCTTGGGAGACCCAGTACTTC.

This clonotype was seen at least ten times. J is TRBJ2-6 and V is TRBV6-2 or TRBV6-3, with D maybe TRBD1 (5 bases). Looked up from germline, CDR1 is MNHEY and CDR2 is SVGEGT. The V and J ends lost 4 bases and 0 bases respectively, with 13 bases between them. The CDR3 runs to 17 residues. The CDR3: CASSSQALDSGANVLTF. The CDR3 bases are TGTGCCAGCAGTTCACAGGCTCTGGACTCTGGGGCCAACGTCCTGACTTTC.

This clonotype occurred many times. V and J are TRBV4-1 and TRBJ2-5, with 8 positions matching TRBD1. Trimming took 8 bases from V and 5 from J; bases not matched to a gene: 1. Germline V gene sequence: CDR1 MGHRA, CDR2 YSYEKL. The CDR3 has 11 residues. Written as DNA, the CDR3 is TGCGCCAGCCAGGGGGCGGAGACCCAGTACTTC. Its translation is CASQGAETQYF.